This T cell receptor (beta chain) is from a study of T cell responses to AZD1222 COVID-19 vaccine. CDR3 size: 15 residues. CDR1 SEHNR and CDR2 FQNEAQ come from the germline V gene (reference sequence). The trim removed 6 bases at V and 4 bases at J, leaving 8 bases unmatched. Using immunoSEQ multiplex PCR, the repertoire was profiled, and TCRdb retains in-frame clones only, with some absent. Here the sample spans about 89,000 clones, 90% to 95% being singletons. The sample consisted of peripheral blood, taken 28 days after the second AZD1222 dose. This sequence originates from an adult who received the AZD1222 COVID-19 vaccine. This chain joins TRBV7-9 and TRBJ1-4, with 7 bases aligning to TRBD1. The CDR3 reads CASSLFGQVNEKLFF. The DNA of the CDR3 is TGTGCCAGCAGTCTATTCGGACAGGTTAATGAAAAACTGTTTTTT.